This TCR beta chain appears in the sequencing data of a study of blood T cell repertoires in COVID-19. Study information: PBMCs, B-cell-depleted T cells, or T cells were the source of the cDNA or gDNA that made up the material.

Patients at the Seattle site were enrolled during active infection and followed longitudinally. Original handling: Estimates of nucleated cell counts were drawn from the amplification of reference gene primers. Profiled with immunoSEQ multiplex PCR; TCRdb holds only in-frame clones, not every one. The V and J calls and the clone size are those of that table, but D and trimming were determined from the DNA. Of approximately 400,000 clones listed, around 88% are singletons. Germline V CDR1 and CDR2: MGHRA, YSYEKL. The CDR3 is 11 amino acids. The V and J ends lost 1 base and 12 bases respectively, with 4 bases between them.

The rearrangement uses TRBV4-1 and TRBJ1-6, with D uncertain. This TCR came from a woman between 50 and 59 years old with COVID-19, enrolled during active disease. Source material: peripheral blood. CDR3 sequence: CASSQGGPLHF. In DNA form, the CDR3 reads TGCGCCAGCAGCCAAGGAGGACCCCTCCACTTT.